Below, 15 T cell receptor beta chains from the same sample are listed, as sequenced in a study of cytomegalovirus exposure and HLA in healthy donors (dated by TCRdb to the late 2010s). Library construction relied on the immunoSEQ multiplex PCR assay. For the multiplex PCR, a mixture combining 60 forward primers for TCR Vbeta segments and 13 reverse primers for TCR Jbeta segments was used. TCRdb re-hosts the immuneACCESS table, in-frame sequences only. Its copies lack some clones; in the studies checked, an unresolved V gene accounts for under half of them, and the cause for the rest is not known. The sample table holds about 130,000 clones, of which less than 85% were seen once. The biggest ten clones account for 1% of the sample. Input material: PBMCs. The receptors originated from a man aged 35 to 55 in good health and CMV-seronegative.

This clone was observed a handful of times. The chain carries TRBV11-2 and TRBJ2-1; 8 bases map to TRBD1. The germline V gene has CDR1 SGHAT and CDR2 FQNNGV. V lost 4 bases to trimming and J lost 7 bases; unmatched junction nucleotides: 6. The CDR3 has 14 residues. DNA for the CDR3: TGTGCCAGCAGCTCTTGGACAGGGTCGAATGAGCAGTTCTTC. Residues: CASSSWTGSNEQFF.

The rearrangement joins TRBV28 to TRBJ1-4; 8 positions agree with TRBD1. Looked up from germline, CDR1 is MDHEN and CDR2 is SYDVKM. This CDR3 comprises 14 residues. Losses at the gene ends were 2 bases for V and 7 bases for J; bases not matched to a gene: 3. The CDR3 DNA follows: TGTGCCAGCAGTTTACAGGGGGCGGGTGAAAAACTGTTTTTT. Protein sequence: CASSLQGAGEKLFF.

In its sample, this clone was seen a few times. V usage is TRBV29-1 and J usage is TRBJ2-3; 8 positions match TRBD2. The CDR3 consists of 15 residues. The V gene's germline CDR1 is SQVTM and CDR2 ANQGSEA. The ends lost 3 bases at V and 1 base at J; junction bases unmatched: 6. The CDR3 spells CSVEGTSGGTDTQYF. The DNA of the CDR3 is TGCAGCGTTGAGGGCACTAGCGGAGGCACAGATACGCAGTATTTT.

CDR3 in DNA: TGCGCCAGCAGCCCCCAACAGGTTGGCTACTCCTACGAGCAGTACTTC. It codes for CASSPQQVGYSYEQYF. The V call is TRBV4-1, the J call TRBJ2-7; TRBD1 might be the D (5 bases). CDR1 is MGHRA, CDR2 YSYEKL, per germline. This CDR3 is 16 amino acids long. The V end lost 4 bases, the J end lost 0 bases, and 16 bases lay between the germline ends.

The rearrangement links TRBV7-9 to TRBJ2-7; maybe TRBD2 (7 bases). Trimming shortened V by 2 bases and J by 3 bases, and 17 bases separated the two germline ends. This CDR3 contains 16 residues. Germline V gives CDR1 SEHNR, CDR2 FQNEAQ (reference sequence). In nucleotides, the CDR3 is TGTGCCAGCAGCTTATATGGCGGGGGCAGCGGCTACGAGCAGTACTTC. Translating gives CASSLYGGGSGYEQYF.

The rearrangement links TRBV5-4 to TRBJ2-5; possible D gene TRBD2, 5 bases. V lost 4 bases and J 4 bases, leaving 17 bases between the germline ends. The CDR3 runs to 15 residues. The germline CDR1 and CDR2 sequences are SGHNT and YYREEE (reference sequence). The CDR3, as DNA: TGTGCCAGCAGCCCGGGGTCAACTTTAGGAGAGACCCAGTACTTC. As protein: CASSPGSTLGETQYF.

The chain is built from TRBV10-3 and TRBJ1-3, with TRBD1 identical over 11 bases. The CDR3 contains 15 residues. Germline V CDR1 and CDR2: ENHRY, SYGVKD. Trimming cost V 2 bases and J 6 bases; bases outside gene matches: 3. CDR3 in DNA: TGTGCCATCAGTGAGACCGGACAGGGGGCAAACACCATATATTTT. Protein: CAISETGQGANTIYF.

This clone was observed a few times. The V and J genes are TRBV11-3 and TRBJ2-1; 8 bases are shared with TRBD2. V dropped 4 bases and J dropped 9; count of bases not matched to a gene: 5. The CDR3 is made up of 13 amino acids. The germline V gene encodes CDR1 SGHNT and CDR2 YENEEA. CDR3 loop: CASSSGTRSEQFF. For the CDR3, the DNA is TGTGCCAGCAGCTCGGGGACTAGGTCTGAGCAGTTCTTC.

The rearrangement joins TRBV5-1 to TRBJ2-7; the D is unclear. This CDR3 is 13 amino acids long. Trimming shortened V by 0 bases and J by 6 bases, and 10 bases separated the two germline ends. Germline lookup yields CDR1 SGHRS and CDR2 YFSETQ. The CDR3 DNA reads TGCGCCAGCAGCTTGGAGGCGGTCAGCGAGCAGTACTTC. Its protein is CASSLEAVSEQYF.

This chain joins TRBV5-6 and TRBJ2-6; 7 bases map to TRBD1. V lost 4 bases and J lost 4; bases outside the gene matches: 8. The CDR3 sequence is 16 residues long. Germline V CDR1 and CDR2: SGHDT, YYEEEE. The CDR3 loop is CASSPDTGAGANVLTF. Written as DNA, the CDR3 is TGTGCCAGCAGCCCAGATACAGGGGCCGGGGCCAACGTCCTGACTTTC.

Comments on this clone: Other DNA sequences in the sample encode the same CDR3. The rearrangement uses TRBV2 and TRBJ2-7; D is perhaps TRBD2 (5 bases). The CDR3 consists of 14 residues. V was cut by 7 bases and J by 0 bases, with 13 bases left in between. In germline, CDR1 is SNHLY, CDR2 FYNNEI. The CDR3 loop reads CASKEAESSYEQYF. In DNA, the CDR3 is TGTGCCAGCAAGGAGGCGGAAAGCTCCTACGAGCAGTACTTC.

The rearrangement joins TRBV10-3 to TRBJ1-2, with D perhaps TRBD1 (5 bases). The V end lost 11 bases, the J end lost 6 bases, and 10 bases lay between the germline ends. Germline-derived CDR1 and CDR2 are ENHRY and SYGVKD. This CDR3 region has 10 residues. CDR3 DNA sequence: TGTGCCGCGGGGGGGAATGGCTACACCTTC. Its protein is CAAGGNGYTF.

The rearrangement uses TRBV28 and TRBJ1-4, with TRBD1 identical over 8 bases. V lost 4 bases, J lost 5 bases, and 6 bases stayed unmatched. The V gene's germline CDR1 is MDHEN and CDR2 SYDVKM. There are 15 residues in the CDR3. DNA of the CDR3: TGTGCCAGCAGTTCAGCGGGACAGGAGAATGAAAAACTGTTTTTT. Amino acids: CASSSAGQENEKLFF.

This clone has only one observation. The CDR3 protein is CASRDWSYEQYF. The CDR3 DNA is TGTGCCAGTCGTGACTGGTCCTACGAGCAGTACTTC. The chain couples TRBV25-1 to TRBJ2-7; no firm D call. The V and J ends lost 9 bases and 1 base respectively, with 10 bases between them. The V gene's germline CDR1 is MGHDK and CDR2 SYGVNS. The CDR3 runs 12 residues.

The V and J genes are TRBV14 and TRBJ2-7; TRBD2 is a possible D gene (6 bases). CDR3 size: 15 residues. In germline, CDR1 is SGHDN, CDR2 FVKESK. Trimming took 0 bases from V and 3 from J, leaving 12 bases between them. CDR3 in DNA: TGTGCCAGCAGCCAAGATAATTACGGGGGCTACGAGCAGTACTTC. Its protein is CASSQDNYGGYEQYF.